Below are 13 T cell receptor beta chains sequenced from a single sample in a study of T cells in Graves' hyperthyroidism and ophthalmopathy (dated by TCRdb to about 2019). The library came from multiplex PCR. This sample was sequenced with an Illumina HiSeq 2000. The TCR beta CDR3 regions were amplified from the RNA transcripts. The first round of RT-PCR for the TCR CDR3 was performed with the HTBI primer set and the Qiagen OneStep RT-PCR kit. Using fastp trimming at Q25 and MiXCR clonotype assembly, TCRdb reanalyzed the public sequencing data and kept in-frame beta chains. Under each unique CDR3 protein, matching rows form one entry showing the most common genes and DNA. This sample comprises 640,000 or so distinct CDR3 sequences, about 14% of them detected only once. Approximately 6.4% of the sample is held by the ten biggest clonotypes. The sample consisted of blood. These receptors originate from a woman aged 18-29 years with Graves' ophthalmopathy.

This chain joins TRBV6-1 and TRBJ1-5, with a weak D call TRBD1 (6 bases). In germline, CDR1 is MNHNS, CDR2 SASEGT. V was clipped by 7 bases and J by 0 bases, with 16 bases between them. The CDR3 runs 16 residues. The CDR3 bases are TGTGCCAGCACTAATAAGGAGGGGGTTAGCAATCAGCCCCAGCATTTT. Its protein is CASTNKEGVSNQPQHF.

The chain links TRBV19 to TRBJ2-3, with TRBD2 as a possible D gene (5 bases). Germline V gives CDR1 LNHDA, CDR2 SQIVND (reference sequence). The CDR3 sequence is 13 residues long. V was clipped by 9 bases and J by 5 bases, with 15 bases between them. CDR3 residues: CASSDRAGDTQYF. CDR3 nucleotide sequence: TGTGCCAGCAGCGACCGCGCGGGAGATACGCAGTATTTT.

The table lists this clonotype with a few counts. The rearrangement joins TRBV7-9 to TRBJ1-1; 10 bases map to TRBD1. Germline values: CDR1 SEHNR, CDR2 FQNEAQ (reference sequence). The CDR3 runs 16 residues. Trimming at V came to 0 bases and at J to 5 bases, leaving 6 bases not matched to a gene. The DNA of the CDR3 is TGTGCCAGCAGCTTAGCGGGACAGGGGCCGAGAACTGAAGCTTTCTTT. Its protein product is CASSLAGQGPRTEAFF.

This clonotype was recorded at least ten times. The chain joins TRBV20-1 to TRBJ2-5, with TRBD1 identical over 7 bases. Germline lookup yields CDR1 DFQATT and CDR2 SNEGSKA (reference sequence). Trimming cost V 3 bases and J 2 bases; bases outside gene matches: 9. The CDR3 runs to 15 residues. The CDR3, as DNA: TGCAGTGCTAGTCATGCCCGGGACAGACAAGAGACCCAGTACTTC. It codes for CSASHARDRQETQYF.

The CDR3 loop reads CASRSTGNIQYF. The DNA of the CDR3 is TGTGCCAGCAGGAGTACCGGAAACATTCAGTACTTC. The chain has TRBV27 and TRBJ2-4, with unresolved D. V was clipped by 6 bases and J by 6 bases, with 9 bases between them. This CDR3 contains 12 residues. The germline gives CDR1 MNHEY, CDR2 SMNVEV (reference sequence).

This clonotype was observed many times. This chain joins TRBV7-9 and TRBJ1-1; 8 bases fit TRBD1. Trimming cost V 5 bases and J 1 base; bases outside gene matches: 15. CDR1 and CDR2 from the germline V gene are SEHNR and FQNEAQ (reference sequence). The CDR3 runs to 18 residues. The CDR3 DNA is TGTGCCAGCAGCGTAAGGGCGACAGGGGCCTTTGGGAACACTGAAGCTTTCTTT. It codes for CASSVRATGAFGNTEAFF.

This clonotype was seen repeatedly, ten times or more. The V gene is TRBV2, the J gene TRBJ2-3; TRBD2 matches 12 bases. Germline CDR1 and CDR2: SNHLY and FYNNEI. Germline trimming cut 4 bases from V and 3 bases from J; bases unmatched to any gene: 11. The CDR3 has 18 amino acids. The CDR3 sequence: CASSVGSSGRAGTDTQYF. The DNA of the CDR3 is TGTGCCAGCAGTGTAGGGTCTAGCGGGAGGGCCGGGACAGATACGCAGTATTTT.

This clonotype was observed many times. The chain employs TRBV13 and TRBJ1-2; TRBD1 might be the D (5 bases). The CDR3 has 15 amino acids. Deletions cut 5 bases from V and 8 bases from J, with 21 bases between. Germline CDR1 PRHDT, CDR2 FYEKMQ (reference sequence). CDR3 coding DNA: TGTGCCAGCAGCACCCGAGGGGCAGGCACGGGAGGCTACACCTTC. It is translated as CASSTRGAGTGGYTF. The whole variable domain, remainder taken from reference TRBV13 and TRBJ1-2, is AAGVIQSPRHLIKEKRETATLKCYPIPRHDTVYWYQQGPGQDPQFLISFYEKMQSDKGSIPDRFSAQQFSDYHSELNMSSLELGDSALYFCASSTRGAGTGGYTFGSGTRLTVV.

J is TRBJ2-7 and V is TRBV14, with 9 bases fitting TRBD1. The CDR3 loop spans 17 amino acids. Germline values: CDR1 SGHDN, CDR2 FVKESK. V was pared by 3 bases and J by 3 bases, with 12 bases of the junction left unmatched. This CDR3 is CASSHTFGDRAHYEQYF. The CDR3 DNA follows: TGTGCCAGCAGCCATACTTTCGGGGACAGGGCACACTACGAGCAGTACTTC.

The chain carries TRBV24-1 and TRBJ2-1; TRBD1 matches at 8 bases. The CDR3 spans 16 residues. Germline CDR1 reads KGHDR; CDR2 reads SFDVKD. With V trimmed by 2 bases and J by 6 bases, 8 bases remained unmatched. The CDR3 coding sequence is TGTGCCACCAGTGATTCCCAGGGGGCGCCCCTCAATGAGCAGTTCTTC. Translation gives CATSDSQGAPLNEQFF.

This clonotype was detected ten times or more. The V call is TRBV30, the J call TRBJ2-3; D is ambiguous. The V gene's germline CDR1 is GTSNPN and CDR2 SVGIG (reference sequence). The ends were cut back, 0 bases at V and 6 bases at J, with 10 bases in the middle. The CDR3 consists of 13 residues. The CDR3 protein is CAWSVNSQDTQYF. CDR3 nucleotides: TGTGCCTGGAGTGTCAACTCCCAGGATACGCAGTATTTT.

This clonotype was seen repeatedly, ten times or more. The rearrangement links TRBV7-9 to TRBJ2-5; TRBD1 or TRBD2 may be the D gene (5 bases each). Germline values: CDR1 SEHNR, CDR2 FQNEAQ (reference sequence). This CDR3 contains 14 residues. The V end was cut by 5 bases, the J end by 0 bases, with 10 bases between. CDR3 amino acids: CASSRDGYQETQYF. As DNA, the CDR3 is TGTGCCAGCAGCCGGGACGGGTACCAAGAGACCCAGTACTTC.

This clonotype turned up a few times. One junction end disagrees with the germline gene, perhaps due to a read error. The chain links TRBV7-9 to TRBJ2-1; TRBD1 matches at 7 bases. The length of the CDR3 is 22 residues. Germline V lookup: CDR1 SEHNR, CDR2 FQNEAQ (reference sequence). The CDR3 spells CASSSLGAGQAQKVSSYNERFF. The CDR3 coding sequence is TGTGCCAGCAGCTCCTTAGGGGCCGGACAGGCACAAAAAGTTAGCTCCTACAATGAGCGGTTCTTC. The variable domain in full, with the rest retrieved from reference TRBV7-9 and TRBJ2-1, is DTGVSQNPRHKITKRGQNVTFRCDPISEHNRLYWYRQTLGQGPEFLTYFQNEAQLEKSRLLSDRFSAERPKGSFSTLEIQRTEQGDSAMYLCASSSLGAGQAQKVSSYNERFFGPGTRLTVL.